This TCR beta chain was captured in a study of type 1 regulatory T cells. Background on the study: This in vitro CD4 product, T-allo10, is enriched for Tr1 cells and alloantigen-specific. Study-wide findings and caveats: Compared with non-type 1 regulatory T cells, type 1 regulatory T cells showed a more restricted TCR repertoire.

MiXCR, applied by TCRdb to the reads, yields one record per CDR3 protein. The sample holds about 42,000 distinct CDR3 sequences, 10% to 15% seen once. Comment on this clonotype: Its cognate antigen is unknown.

The sample consisted of cultured non-Tr1 T cells, either the whole culture or a sorted T cell fraction (not recorded which). This clonotype was sampled from a human donor in good health.

The CDR3 DNA sequence: TGTGCCAGCAGTCCCCTGGATGGGGGAGGCTCAGATACGCAGTATTTT. It yields the protein CASSPLDGGGSDTQYF. The chain employs TRBV27 and TRBJ2-3; D is perhaps TRBD2 (6 bases). The germline V gene encodes CDR1 MNHEY and CDR2 SMNVEV (reference sequence). V lost 5 bases, J lost 4 bases, and 19 bases lay in between. The length of the CDR3 is 16 residues.